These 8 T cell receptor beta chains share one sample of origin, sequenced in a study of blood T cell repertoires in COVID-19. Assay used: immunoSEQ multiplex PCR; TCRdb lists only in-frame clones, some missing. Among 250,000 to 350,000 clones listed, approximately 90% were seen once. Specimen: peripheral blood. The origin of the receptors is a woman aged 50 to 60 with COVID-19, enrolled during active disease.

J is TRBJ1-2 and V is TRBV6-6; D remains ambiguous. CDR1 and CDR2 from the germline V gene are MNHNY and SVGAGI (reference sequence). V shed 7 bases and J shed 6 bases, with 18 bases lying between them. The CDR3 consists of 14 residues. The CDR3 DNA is TGTGCCAGCACCGGACGACGGGGTTATGATGGCTACACCTTC. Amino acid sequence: CASTGRRGYDGYTF.

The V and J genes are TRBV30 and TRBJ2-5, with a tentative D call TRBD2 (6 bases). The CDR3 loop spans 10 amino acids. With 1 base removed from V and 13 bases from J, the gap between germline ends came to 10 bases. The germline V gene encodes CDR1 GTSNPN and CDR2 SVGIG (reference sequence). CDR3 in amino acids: CAWSGSGTYF. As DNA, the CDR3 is TGTGCCTGGAGTGGTAGCGGAACGTACTTC.

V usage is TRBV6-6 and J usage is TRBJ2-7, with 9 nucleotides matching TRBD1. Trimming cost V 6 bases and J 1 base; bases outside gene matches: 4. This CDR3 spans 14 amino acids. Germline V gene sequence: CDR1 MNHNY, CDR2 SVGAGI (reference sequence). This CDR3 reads CASRPGTGSYEQYF. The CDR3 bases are TGTGCCAGCAGGCCCGGGACAGGGTCCTACGAGCAGTACTTC.

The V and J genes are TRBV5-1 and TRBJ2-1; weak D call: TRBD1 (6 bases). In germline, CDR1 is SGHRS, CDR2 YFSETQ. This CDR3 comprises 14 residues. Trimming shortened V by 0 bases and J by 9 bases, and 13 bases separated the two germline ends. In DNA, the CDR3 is TGCGCCAGCAGCTTGGACAGGGCCCCGGGTGAGCAGTTCTTC. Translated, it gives CASSLDRAPGEQFF.

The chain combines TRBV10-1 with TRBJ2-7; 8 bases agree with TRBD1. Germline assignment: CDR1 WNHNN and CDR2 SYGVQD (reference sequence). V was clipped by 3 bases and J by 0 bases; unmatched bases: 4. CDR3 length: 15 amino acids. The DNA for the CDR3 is TGCGCCAGCAGTGAAAACAGGGGGTACTCCTACGAGCAGTACTTC. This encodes CASSENRGYSYEQYF.

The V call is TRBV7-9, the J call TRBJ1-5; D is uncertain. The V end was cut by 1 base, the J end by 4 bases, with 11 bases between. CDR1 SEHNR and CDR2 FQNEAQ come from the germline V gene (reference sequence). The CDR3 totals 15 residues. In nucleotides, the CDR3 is TGTGCCAGCAGCTTAGGTGGCGGGATAAATCAGCCCCAGCATTTT. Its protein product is CASSLGGGINQPQHF.

The CDR3 reads CATSRQRAGTTEKLFF. The CDR3 coding sequence is TGTGCCACCAGCAGACAGAGAGCCGGGACAACAGAAAAACTGTTTTTT. The V gene is TRBV15, the J gene TRBJ1-4; the D gene is possibly TRBD1 (6 bases). V was clipped by 2 bases and J by 8 bases, with 18 bases between them. Germline assignment: CDR1 LNHNV and CDR2 YYDKDF (reference sequence). This CDR3 has 16 residues.

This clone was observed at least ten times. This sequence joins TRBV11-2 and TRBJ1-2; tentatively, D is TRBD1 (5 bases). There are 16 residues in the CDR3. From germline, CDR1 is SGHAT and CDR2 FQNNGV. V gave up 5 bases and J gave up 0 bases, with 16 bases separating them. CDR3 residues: CASSPNRGGANYGYTF. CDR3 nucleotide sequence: TGTGCCAGCAGCCCAAACCGGGGGGGAGCTAACTATGGCTACACCTTC.